The 6 T cell receptor beta chains in this list originate from one sample, sequenced in a study of T cell repertoires in cytomegalovirus infection. MiXCR was run by TCRdb on the reads, yielding one entry per CDR3 protein. The table includes 550,000 to 700,000 distinct CDR3 sequences, roughly 43% detected once. What these receptors recognize is not known. The source was cultured PBMCs, collected from culture after CMV antigen stimulation. All receptors derive from a human donor in good health (CMV status not recorded). Some clones in this sample may be carry-over from other donors' samples.

This chain links TRBV24-1 with TRBJ2-1, with D perhaps matching TRBD1 (6 bases). V lost 7 bases and J 0 bases, leaving 15 bases between the germline ends. Germline CDR1 is KGHDR and CDR2 is SFDVKD. The CDR3 runs 16 residues. The CDR3 DNA is TGTGCCACCAGCCCTCCAGGGGCCAGCTCCTACAATGAGCAGTTCTTC. Its protein is CATSPPGASSYNEQFF.

The V call is TRBV20-1, the J call TRBJ2-2; 10 nucleotides align to TRBD2. This CDR3 contains 18 residues. J lost 0 bases, V lost 1 base, and 8 bases had no gene match. Germline-derived CDR1 and CDR2 are DFQATT and SNEGSKA (reference sequence). The CDR3, as DNA: TGCAGTGCTAGAGTAGCGGGGGGCACTACATCGAACACCGGGGAGCTGTTTTTT. This codes for CSARVAGGTTSNTGELFF.

This clonotype was seen only a few times. This rearrangement joins TRBV24-1 to TRBJ1-6; the D is unclear. Trimming removed 5 bases from V and 0 bases from J, with 10 bases in between. This CDR3 comprises 16 residues. CDR1 and CDR2 (germline): KGHDR, SFDVKD. The CDR3 region is CATSGYGSSYNSPLHF. The CDR3 DNA reads as TGTGCCACCAGTGGATACGGTAGCTCCTATAATTCACCCCTCCACTTT.

This chain joins TRBV15 and TRBJ2-1; 7 bases are a match to TRBD1. CDR3 length equals 14 residues. Germline trimming cut 1 base from V and 7 bases from J; bases unmatched to any gene: 4. Germline assignment: CDR1 LNHNV and CDR2 YYDKDF (reference sequence). DNA of the CDR3: TGTGCCACCAGCAGAGCGGGCAGGGGGAATGAGCAGTTCTTC. This encodes CATSRAGRGNEQFF.

The V call is TRBV28, the J call TRBJ1-2; 12 bases line up with TRBD1. Germline V CDR1 and CDR2: MDHEN, SYDVKM. V shed 3 bases, J shed 8 bases, and the junction held 4 bases outside the gene matches. The CDR3 has 14 residues. This CDR3 reads CASSLGDRGRGYTF. The DNA for the CDR3 is TGTGCCAGCAGTTTGGGGGACAGGGGGCGCGGCTACACCTTC.

This clonotype appeared a single time. This rearrangement joins TRBV6-5 to TRBJ2-7, with 9 bases that match TRBD2. J was trimmed by 2 bases and V by 6 bases; bases with no gene match: 11. The CDR3 has 16 residues. Germline CDR1 and CDR2: MNHEY and SVGAGI. The CDR3, as DNA: TGTGCCAGCAGCCAGACTAGCGGTCGAGCAACCTACGAGCAGTACTTC. This codes for CASSQTSGRATYEQYF.